This T cell receptor (beta chain) derives from a study of identical twins. Whole-study results and caveats: Beta out-of-frame twin sharing showed a weaker excess.

CDR1 and CDR2 (germline): DFQATT, SNEGSKA (reference sequence). This CDR3 has 13 amino acids. Trimming took 6 bases from V and 3 from J, leaving 12 bases between them. For this clonotype: The antigen is not known.

TCRdb called the 5' RACE reads again in MiXCR, with one record for every CDR3 protein. The sample includes around 1.7 million distinct CDR3 sequences, roughly 35% of them seen just once. The V and J genes are TRBV20-1 and TRBJ1-5; possibly TRBD1 for D (6 bases). This TCR derives from a newborn girl in good health. Sequencing was done on a sample of cord blood. CDR3 nucleotide sequence: TGCAGTGCCCGAAGGGGGGACAATCAGCCCCAGCATTTT. Amino acids: CSARRGDNQPQHF.